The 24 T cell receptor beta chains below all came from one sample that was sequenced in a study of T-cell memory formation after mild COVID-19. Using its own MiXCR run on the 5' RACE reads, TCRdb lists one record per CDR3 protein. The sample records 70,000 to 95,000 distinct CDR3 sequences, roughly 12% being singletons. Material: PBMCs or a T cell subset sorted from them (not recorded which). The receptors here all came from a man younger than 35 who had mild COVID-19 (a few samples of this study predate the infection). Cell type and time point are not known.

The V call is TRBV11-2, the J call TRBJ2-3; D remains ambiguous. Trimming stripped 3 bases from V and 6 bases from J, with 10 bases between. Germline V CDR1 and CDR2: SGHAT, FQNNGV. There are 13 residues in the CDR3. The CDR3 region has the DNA TGTGCCAGCAGCTTCGTCGGGCGGGATACGCAGTATTTT. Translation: CASSFVGRDTQYF.

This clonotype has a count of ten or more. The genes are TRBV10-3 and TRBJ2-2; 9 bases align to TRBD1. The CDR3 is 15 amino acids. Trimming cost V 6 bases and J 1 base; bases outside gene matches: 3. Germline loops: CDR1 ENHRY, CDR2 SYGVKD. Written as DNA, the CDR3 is TGTGCCATCAGCCCGGGACAGGGGAACACCGGGGAGCTGTTTTTT. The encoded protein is CAISPGQGNTGELFF.

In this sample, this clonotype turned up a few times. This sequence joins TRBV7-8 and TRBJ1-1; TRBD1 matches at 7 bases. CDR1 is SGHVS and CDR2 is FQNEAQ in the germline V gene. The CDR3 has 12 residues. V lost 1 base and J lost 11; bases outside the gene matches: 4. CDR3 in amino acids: CASSLGQGGAFF. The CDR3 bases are TGTGCCAGCAGCTTAGGACAGGGTGGGGCTTTCTTT.

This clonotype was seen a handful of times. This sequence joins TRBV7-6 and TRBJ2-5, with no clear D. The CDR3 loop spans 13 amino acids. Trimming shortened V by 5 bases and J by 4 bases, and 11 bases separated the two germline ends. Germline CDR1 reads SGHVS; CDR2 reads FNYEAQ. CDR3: CASSPNGPETQYF. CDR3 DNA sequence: TGTGCCAGCAGCCCCAATGGGCCAGAGACCCAGTACTTC. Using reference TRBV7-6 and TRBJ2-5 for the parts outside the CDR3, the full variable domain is GAGVSQSPRYKVTKRGQDVALRCDPISGHVSLYWYRQALGQGPEFLTYFNYEAQQDKSGLPNDRFSAERPEGSISTLTIQRTEQRDSAMYRCASSPNGPETQYFGPGTRLLVL.

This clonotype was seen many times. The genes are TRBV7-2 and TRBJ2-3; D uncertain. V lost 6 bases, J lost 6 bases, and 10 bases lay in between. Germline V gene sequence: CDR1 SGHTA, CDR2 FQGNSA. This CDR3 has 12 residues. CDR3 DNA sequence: TGTGCCAGCAGTTACCTGGGCGATACGCAGTATTTT. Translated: CASSYLGDTQYF.

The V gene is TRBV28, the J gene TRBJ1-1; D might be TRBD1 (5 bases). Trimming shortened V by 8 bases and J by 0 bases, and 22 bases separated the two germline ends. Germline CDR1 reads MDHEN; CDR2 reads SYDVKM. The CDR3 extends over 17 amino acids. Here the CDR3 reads CASPPPLGGGLNTEAFF. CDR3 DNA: TGTGCCAGCCCCCCGCCCCTCGGGGGGGGATTGAACACTGAAGCTTTCTTT.

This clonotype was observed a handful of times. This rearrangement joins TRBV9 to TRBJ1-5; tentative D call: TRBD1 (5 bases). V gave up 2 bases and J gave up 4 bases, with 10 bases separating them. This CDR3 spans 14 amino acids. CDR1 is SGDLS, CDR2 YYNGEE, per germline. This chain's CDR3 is CASSVGTVNQPQHF. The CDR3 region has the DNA TGTGCCAGCAGCGTCGGGACCGTTAATCAGCCCCAGCATTTT.

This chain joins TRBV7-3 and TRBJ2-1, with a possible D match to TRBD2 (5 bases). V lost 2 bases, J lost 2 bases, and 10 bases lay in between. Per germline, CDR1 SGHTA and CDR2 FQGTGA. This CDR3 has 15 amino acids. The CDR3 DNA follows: TGTGCCAGCAGCTTATCGGGGAATACCTACAATGAGCAGTTCTTC. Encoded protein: CASSLSGNTYNEQFF.

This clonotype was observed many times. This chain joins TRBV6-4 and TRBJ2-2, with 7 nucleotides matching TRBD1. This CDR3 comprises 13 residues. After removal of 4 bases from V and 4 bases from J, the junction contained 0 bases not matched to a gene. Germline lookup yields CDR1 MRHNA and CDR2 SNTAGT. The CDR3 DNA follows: TGTGCCAGCAGTGGGACAGGCACCGGGGAGCTGTTTTTT. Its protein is CASSGTGTGELFF.

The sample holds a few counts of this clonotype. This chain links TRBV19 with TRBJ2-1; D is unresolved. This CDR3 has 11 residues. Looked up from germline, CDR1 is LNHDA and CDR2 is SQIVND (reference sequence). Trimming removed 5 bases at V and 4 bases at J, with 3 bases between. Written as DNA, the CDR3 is TGTGCCAGTAGTGATTACAATGAGCAGTTCTTC. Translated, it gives CASSDYNEQFF.

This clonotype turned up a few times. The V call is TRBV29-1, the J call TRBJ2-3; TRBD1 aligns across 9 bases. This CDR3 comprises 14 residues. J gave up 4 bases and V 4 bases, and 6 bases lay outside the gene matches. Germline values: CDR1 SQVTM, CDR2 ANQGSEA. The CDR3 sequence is CSVGQGGVADTQYF. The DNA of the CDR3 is TGCAGCGTTGGACAGGGGGGGGTCGCAGATACGCAGTATTTT.

The CDR3 coding sequence is TGTGCCAGCGGATGGGGACCGGGCTATGGCTACACCTTC. Protein: CASGWGPGYGYTF. The chain joins TRBV25-1 to TRBJ1-2; TRBD1 is a possible D gene (5 bases). CDR1 is MGHDK, CDR2 SYGVNS, per germline. This CDR3 has 13 amino acids. V was shortened by 8 bases and J by 4 bases, with 14 bases between the two germline ends.

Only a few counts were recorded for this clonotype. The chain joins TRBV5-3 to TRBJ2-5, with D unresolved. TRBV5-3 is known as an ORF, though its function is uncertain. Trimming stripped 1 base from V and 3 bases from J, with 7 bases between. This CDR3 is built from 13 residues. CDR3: CARSLSREETQYF. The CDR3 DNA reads TGTGCCAGAAGCTTGTCAAGGGAAGAGACCCAGTACTTC.

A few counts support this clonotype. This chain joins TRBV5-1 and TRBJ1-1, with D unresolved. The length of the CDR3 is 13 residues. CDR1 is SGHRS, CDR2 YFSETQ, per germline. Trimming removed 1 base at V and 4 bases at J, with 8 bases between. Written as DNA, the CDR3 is TGCGCCAGCAGCTTGACTAGGATCACTGAAGCTTTCTTT. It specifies CASSLTRITEAFF.

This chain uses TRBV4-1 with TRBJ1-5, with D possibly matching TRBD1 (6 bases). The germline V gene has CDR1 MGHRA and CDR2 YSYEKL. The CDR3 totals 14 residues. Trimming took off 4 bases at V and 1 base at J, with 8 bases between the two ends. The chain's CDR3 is CASSRDMSNQPQHF. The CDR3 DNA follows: TGCGCCAGCAGCCGGGACATGAGCAATCAGCCCCAGCATTTT.

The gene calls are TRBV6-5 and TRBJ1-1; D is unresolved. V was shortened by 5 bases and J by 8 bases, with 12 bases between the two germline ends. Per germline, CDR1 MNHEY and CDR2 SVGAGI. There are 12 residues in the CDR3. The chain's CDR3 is CASSPRPSEAFF. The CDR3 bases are TGTGCCAGCAGTCCCCGACCCTCGGAAGCTTTCTTT.

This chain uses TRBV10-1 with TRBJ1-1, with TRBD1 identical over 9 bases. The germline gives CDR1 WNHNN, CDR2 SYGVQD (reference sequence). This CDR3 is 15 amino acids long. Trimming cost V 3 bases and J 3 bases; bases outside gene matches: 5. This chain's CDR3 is CASSESRTGDTEAFF. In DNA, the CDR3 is TGCGCCAGCAGTGAAAGTAGGACAGGGGACACTGAAGCTTTCTTT.

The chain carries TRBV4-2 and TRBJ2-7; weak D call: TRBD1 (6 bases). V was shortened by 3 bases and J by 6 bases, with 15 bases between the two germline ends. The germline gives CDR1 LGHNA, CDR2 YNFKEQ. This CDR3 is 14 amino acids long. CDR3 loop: CASSQESGRGEQYV. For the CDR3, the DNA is TGTGCCAGCAGCCAGGAATCGGGCAGGGGCGAGCAGTACGTC.

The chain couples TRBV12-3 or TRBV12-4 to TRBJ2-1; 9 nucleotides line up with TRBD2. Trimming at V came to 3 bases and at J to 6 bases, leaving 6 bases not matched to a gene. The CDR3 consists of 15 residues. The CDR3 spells CASSFVAGDFNEQFF. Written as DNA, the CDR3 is TGTGCCAGCAGTTTCGTAGCGGGGGACTTCAATGAGCAGTTCTTC.

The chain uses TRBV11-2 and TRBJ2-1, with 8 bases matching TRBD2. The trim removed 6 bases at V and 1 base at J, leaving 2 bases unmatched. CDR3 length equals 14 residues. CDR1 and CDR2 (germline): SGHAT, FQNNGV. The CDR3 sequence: CASSTSGSYNEQFF. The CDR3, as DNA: TGTGCCAGCAGTACTAGCGGATCCTACAATGAGCAGTTCTTC.

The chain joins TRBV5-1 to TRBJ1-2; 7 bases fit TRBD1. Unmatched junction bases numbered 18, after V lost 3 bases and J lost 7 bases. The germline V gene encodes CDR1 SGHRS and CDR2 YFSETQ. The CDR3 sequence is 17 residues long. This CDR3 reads CASSWTSTRQGSSGYTF. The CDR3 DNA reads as TGCGCCAGCAGCTGGACATCCACTCGACAGGGATCAAGTGGCTACACCTTC.

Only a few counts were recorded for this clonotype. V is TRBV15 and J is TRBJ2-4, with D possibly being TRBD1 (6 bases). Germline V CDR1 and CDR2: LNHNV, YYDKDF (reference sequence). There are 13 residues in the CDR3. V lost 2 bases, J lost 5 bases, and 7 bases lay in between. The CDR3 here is CATSRRTENIQYF. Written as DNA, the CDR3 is TGTGCCACCAGCAGACGGACAGAAAACATTCAGTACTTC.

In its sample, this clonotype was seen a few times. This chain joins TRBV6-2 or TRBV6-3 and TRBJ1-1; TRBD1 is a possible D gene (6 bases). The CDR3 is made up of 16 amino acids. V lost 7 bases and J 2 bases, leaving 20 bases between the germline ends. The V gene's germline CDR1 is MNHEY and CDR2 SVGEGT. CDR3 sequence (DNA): TGTGCCAGCACCCCGACATTCGGGGGGCGAAACACTGAAGCTTTCTTT. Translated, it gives CASTPTFGGRNTEAFF.

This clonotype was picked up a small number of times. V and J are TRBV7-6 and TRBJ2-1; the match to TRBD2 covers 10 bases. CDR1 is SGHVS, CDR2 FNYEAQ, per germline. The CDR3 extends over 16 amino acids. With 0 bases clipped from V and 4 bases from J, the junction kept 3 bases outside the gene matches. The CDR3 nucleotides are TGTGCCAGCAGCTTAGCTAGCGGGGGGCAGTACAATGAGCAGTTCTTC. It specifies CASSLASGGQYNEQFF. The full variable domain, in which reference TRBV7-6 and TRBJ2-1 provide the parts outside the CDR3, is GAGVSQSPRYKVTKRGQDVALRCDPISGHVSLYWYRQALGQGPEFLTYFNYEAQQDKSGLPNDRFSAERPEGSISTLTIQRTEQRDSAMYRCASSLASGGQYNEQFFGPGTRLTVL.